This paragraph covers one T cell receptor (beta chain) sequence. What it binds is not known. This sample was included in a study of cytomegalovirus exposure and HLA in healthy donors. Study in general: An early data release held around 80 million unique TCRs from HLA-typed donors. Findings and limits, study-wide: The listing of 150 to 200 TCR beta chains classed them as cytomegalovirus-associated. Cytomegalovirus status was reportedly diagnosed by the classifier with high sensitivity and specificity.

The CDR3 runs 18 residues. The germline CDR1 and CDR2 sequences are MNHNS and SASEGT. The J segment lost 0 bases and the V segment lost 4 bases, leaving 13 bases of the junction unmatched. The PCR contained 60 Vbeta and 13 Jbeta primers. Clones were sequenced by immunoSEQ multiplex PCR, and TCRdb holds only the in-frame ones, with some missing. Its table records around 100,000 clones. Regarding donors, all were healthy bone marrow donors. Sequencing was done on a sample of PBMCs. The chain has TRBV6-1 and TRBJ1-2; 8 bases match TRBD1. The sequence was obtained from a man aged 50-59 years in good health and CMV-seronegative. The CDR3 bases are TGTGCCAGCAGTGGGGGCCTGTCAGGGGGCGGCTCTAACTATGGCTACACCTTC. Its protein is CASSGGLSGGGSNYGYTF.